This TCR beta chain is drawn from a study of blood T cells in healthy people across ages. Notes on the study in general: Observed TCR beta diversity per million T cells went down as age went up. This fall followed a roughly linear course with age.

A second about 7 to 11 cycle PCR used barcoded and J-beta primers. Sequencing yielded, for each sample, at least 3 million paired-end reads carrying CDR3. TCRdb used MiXCR to reprocess the 5' RACE reads, holding one entry per CDR3 protein. Here the sample spans 1.2 million to 1.5 million distinct CDR3 sequences, 55% to 75% being singletons. Germline CDR1 reads SQVTM; CDR2 reads ANQGSEA. The CDR3 contains 14 residues. In its sample, this clonotype was seen a few times. Its antigen is currently unknown. This sequence was found in a man younger than 35 in good health. The chain combines TRBV29-1 with TRBJ2-1; a possible D gene is TRBD2 (5 bases). The J call may be faulty, since TRBJ2-7 better matches the DNA end. The specimen sequenced was blood. The CDR3 DNA reads as TGCAGCGGAGTACTAGGGAGCTCCTACAATGAGCAGTACTTC. Translation gives CSGVLGSSYNEQYF.